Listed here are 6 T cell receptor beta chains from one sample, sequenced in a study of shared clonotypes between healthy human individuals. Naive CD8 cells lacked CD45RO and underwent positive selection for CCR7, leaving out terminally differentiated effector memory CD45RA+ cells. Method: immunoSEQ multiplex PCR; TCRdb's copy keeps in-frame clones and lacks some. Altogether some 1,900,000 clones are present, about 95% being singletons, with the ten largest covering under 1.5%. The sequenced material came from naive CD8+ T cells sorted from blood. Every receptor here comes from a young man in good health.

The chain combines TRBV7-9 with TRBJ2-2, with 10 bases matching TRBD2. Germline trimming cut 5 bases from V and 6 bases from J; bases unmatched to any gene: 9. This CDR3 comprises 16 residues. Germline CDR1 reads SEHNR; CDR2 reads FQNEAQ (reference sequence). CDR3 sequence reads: CASSAGLAELPGELFF. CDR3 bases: TGTGCCAGCAGCGCCGGACTAGCGGAATTACCCGGGGAGCTGTTTTTT.

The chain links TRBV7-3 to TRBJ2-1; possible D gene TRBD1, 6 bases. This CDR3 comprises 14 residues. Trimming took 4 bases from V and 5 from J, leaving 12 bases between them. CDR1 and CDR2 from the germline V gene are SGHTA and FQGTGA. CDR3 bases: TGTGCCAGCAGCTGGACAGCAACTAACAATGAGCAGTTCTTC. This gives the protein CASSWTATNNEQFF.

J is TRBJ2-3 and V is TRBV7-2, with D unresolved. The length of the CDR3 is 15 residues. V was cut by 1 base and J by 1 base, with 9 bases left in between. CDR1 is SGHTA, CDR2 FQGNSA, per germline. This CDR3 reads CASSLVPVGTDTQYF. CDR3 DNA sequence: TGTGCCAGCAGCTTAGTGCCCGTCGGCACAGATACGCAGTATTTT.

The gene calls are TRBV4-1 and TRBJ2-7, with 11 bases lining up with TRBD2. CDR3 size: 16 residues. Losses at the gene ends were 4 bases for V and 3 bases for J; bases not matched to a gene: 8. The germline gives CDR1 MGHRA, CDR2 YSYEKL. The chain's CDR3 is CASSLTSGATNYEQYF. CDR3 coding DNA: TGCGCCAGCAGCCTGACTAGCGGGGCTACAAACTACGAGCAGTACTTC.

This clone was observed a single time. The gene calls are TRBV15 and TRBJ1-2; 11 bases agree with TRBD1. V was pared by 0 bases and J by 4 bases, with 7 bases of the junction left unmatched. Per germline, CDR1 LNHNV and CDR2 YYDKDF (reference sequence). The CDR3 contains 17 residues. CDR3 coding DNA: TGTGCCACCAGCAGAGATTCAGGACAGGGGGCAGTCTATGGCTACACCTTC. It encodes CATSRDSGQGAVYGYTF.

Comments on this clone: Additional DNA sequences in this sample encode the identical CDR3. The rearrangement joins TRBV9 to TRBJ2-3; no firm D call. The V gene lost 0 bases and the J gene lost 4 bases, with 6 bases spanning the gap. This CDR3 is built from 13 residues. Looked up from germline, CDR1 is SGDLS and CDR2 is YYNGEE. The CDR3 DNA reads TGTGCCAGCAGCGTAGATGGGGCAGATACGCAGTATTTT. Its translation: CASSVDGADTQYF.